One sample yielded the 25 T cell receptor beta chains listed below, sequenced in a study of blood T cell repertoires in COVID-19. TCRdb's copy holds only in-frame clones and misses some; the assay was immunoSEQ multiplex PCR. The sample records under 350,000 clones, 86% being singletons. Sequencing used PBMCs or T cells enriched from blood (not recorded which). Source of these receptors: a woman in her thirties or forties with acute COVID-19.

This clone was detected only once. The chain links TRBV2 to TRBJ2-5; D call uncertain. This CDR3 spans 11 amino acids. V lost 5 bases, J lost 3 bases, and 4 bases lay in between. Germline V gene lookup returns CDR1 SNHLY and CDR2 FYNNEI. The CDR3 nucleotides are TGTGCCAGCAGTATCAAAGAGACCCAGTACTTC. Translation: CASSIKETQYF.

CDR3 residues: CASSEFSRINEQFF. The CDR3 nucleotides read TGTGCCAGCAGTGAATTTTCCAGGATCAATGAGCAGTTCTTC. This rearrangement joins TRBV2 to TRBJ2-1; D unresolved. The CDR3 runs to 14 residues. Trimming took 2 bases from V and 6 from J, leaving 11 bases between them. Germline CDR1 and CDR2: SNHLY and FYNNEI.

The chain uses TRBV5-5 and TRBJ1-6; D is ambiguous. Trimming cost V 0 bases and J 0 bases, with 7 bases left between them. The CDR3 sequence is 16 residues long. Germline V gene lookup returns CDR1 SGHKS and CDR2 YYEKEE (reference sequence). CDR3 coding DNA: TGTGCCAGCAGCTTGGCCAGTTTCTCCTATAATTCACCCCTCCACTTT. Protein product: CASSLASFSYNSPLHF.

V usage is TRBV6-2 or TRBV6-3 and J usage is TRBJ2-1; 9 bases align to TRBD1. There are 17 residues in the CDR3. Germline assignment: CDR1 MNHEY and CDR2 SVGEGT. V lost 5 bases to trimming and J lost 3 bases; unmatched junction nucleotides: 11. CDR3: CASSVSLRDRDYNEQFF. The CDR3 nucleotides read TGTGCCAGCAGTGTATCGCTCCGGGACAGGGACTACAATGAGCAGTTCTTC.

The rearrangement uses TRBV2 and TRBJ2-1; 13 bases map to TRBD2. The CDR3 loop spans 18 amino acids. Germline values: CDR1 SNHLY, CDR2 FYNNEI. V lost 7 bases, J lost 3 bases, and 12 bases stayed unmatched. As DNA, the CDR3 is TGTGCCAGCATCGCCGTTGGGACTAGCGGGGATTTCTACAATGAGCAGTTCTTC. It is translated as CASIAVGTSGDFYNEQFF.

The CDR3 here is CASSLGGWQPQHF. The DNA for the CDR3 is TGTGCCAGCAGCTTAGGCGGGTGGCAGCCCCAGCATTTT. This sequence joins TRBV7-2 and TRBJ1-5; no firm D call. Trimming removed 1 base at V and 7 bases at J, with 8 bases between. This CDR3 is built from 13 residues. The germline gives CDR1 SGHTA, CDR2 FQGNSA.

The chain couples TRBV6-5 to TRBJ1-6; D not certain. CDR3 size: 14 residues. Between the trimmed V and J ends, which lost 6 bases and 8 bases, there was a span of 14 bases. Germline CDR1 MNHEY, CDR2 SVGAGI. The CDR3 is CASSALWEDSPLHF. The CDR3 DNA reads TGTGCCAGCAGCGCCCTTTGGGAGGATTCACCCCTCCACTTT.

Worth noting for this clone: In the same sample, other DNA sequences code for this CDR3. V gene TRBV9 combines with J gene TRBJ1-4; 9 bases match TRBD1. This CDR3 has 16 residues. Germline V gene lookup returns CDR1 SGDLS and CDR2 YYNGEE. V gave up 0 bases and J gave up 4 bases; unmatched junction bases: 4. This CDR3 reads CASSVAPGQGNEKLFF. CDR3 nucleotide sequence: TGTGCCAGCAGCGTAGCCCCGGGACAGGGTAATGAAAAACTGTTTTTT.

This clone was recorded only once. The chain employs TRBV7-2 and TRBJ2-1; D may be TRBD1 (6 bases). The CDR3 sequence is 16 residues long. V lost 1 base and J 9 bases, leaving 19 bases between the germline ends. Germline values: CDR1 SGHTA, CDR2 FQGNSA. CDR3 amino acids: CASSLVGRGTSGEQFF. For the CDR3, the DNA is TGTGCCAGCAGCTTAGTTGGCAGGGGTACCTCAGGTGAGCAGTTCTTC.

The gene calls are TRBV5-1 and TRBJ2-1; 14 nucleotides match TRBD2. CDR3 size: 16 residues. V lost 3 bases, J lost 1 base, and 0 bases stayed unmatched. Germline values: CDR1 SGHRS, CDR2 YFSETQ. The CDR3 reads CASSWTSGGSYNEQFF. CDR3 nucleotide sequence: TGCGCCAGCAGCTGGACTAGCGGGGGGTCCTACAATGAGCAGTTCTTC. The complete variable domain, with remaining parts taken from reference TRBV5-1 and TRBJ2-1, reads KAGVTQTPRYLIKTRGQQVTLSCSPISGHRSVSWYQQTPGQGLQFLFEYFSETQRNKGNFPGRFSGRQFSNSRSEMNVSTLELGDSALYLCASSWTSGGSYNEQFFGPGTRLTVL.

The chain employs TRBV5-1 and TRBJ1-6; TRBD1 is a possible D gene (6 bases). CDR1 SGHRS and CDR2 YFSETQ come from the germline V gene. Trimming removed 2 bases from V and 8 bases from J, with 14 bases in between. There are 15 residues in the CDR3. CDR3: CASSFGQIDDSPLHF. As DNA, the CDR3 is TGCGCCAGCAGCTTCGGACAGATAGACGATTCACCCCTCCACTTT.

V gene TRBV27 combines with J gene TRBJ2-5; D not certain. Germline CDR1 is MNHEY and CDR2 is SMNVEV (reference sequence). V lost 4 bases and J 1 base, leaving 7 bases between the germline ends. The CDR3 has 13 amino acids. The CDR3: CASSSSTQETQYF. The CDR3, as DNA: TGTGCCAGCAGTTCGAGCACCCAAGAGACCCAGTACTTC.

The gene calls are TRBV7-2 and TRBJ2-3; possibly TRBD2 for D (7 bases). From germline, CDR1 is SGHTA and CDR2 FQGNSA. V was cut by 2 bases and J by 6 bases, with 21 bases left in between. The CDR3 is made up of 17 amino acids. Here the CDR3 reads CASSLRVGGQAYDTQYF. The CDR3 coding sequence is TGTGCCAGCAGCTTACGAGTCGGGGGGCAGGCTTACGATACGCAGTATTTT.

The rearrangement joins TRBV5-1 to TRBJ1-3; no firm D call. V was shortened by 2 bases and J by 1 base, with 4 bases between the two germline ends. Per the germline V gene, CDR1 is SGHRS and CDR2 is YFSETQ. CDR3 size: 13 residues. The chain's CDR3 is CASSFQSGNTIYF. The CDR3 DNA reads as TGCGCCAGCAGCTTCCAATCTGGAAACACCATATATTTT.

The chain recombines TRBV5-4 with TRBJ1-6; 7 positions agree with TRBD1. Looked up from germline, CDR1 is SGHNT and CDR2 is YYREEE (reference sequence). J lost 5 bases, V lost 2 bases, and 4 bases had no gene match. The CDR3 is 15 amino acids. The CDR3 nucleotides are TGTGCCAGCAGCTTCCGGGACAGAGATAATTCACCCCTCCACTTT. It translates to CASSFRDRDNSPLHF.

This chain connects TRBV20-1 to TRBJ2-7; no definite D call. With 6 bases removed from V and 5 bases from J, the gap between germline ends came to 11 bases. The length of the CDR3 is 11 residues. In germline, CDR1 is DFQATT, CDR2 SNEGSKA (reference sequence). The DNA of the CDR3 is TGCAGTGCCGGCTCAGGTCACGAGCAGTACTTC. Its protein is CSAGSGHEQYF.

This chain links TRBV5-1 with TRBJ2-5, with 8 bases matching TRBD2. The CDR3 loop spans 15 amino acids. Germline-derived CDR1 and CDR2 are SGHRS and YFSETQ. V dropped 4 bases and J dropped 5; count of bases not matched to a gene: 10. The CDR3: CASSISAGAIETQYF. The CDR3 DNA is TGCGCCAGCAGCATATCAGCGGGGGCCATTGAGACCCAGTACTTC.

This clone was counted a single time. This chain links TRBV16 with TRBJ1-2, with D perhaps TRBD1 (6 bases). V lost 4 bases and J lost 6, with 18 bases in between. The germline V gene encodes CDR1 KGHSY and CDR2 FQNENV. This CDR3 comprises 15 residues. The CDR3 here is CASSRSIGTIDGYTF. In nucleotides, the CDR3 is TGTGCCAGCAGCCGATCCATCGGGACAATAGATGGCTACACCTTC.

V gene TRBV6-5 combines with J gene TRBJ2-3, with a tentative D call TRBD2 (6 bases). Trimming shortened V by 2 bases and J by 0 bases, and 9 bases separated the two germline ends. CDR3 size: 15 residues. Germline V gene sequence: CDR1 MNHEY, CDR2 SVGAGI. Here the CDR3 reads CASSYRGTSTDTQYF. For the CDR3, the DNA is TGTGCCAGCAGTTACCGGGGGACCAGCACAGATACGCAGTATTTT.

This clone was seen only once. The gene calls are TRBV3-1 (or the pseudogene TRBV3-2) and TRBJ1-3; 8 bases are a match to TRBD1. CDR3 length: 16 amino acids. With V trimmed by 0 bases and J by 4 bases, 5 bases remained unmatched. Germline V CDR1 and CDR2: LGHDT, YNNKEL (reference sequence). The CDR3 bases are TGTGCCAGCAGCCAAGAGGACAGGGTGATAGGAAACACCATATATTTT. Translated, it gives CASSQEDRVIGNTIYF.

The chain uses TRBV7-9 and TRBJ2-5; D may be TRBD1 (6 bases). The V and J ends lost 5 bases and 3 bases respectively, with 19 bases between them. CDR3 size: 16 residues. Germline lookup yields CDR1 SEHNR and CDR2 FQNEAQ (reference sequence). The CDR3 here is CASSENVRTAKETQYF. The CDR3 DNA reads TGTGCCAGCAGCGAAAACGTGCGGACAGCAAAAGAGACCCAGTACTTC.

CDR3 region: CASSQLTRTANYGYTF. The CDR3 nucleotides read TGTGCCAGCAGCCAATTGACCCGGACAGCTAACTATGGCTACACCTTC. The chain carries TRBV3-1 (or the pseudogene TRBV3-2) and TRBJ1-2; D might be TRBD1 (6 bases). Trimming took off 2 bases at V and 0 bases at J, with 13 bases between the two ends. Germline V gene sequence: CDR1 LGHDT, CDR2 YNNKEL (reference sequence). This CDR3 is built from 16 residues.

This clone was seen just once. This chain connects TRBV7-3 to TRBJ2-3, with 9 bases identical to TRBD1. This CDR3 region has 16 residues. Looked up from germline, CDR1 is SGHTA and CDR2 is FQGTGA. J gave up 4 bases and V 5 bases, and 10 bases lay outside the gene matches. The CDR3 here is CASSPHPGQGPDTQYF. DNA for the CDR3: TGTGCCAGCAGCCCCCATCCGGGACAGGGTCCAGATACGCAGTATTTT.

V gene TRBV19 combines with J gene TRBJ1-2; the match to TRBD1 covers 9 bases. J gave up 3 bases and V 6 bases, and 8 bases lay outside the gene matches. Germline V gives CDR1 LNHDA, CDR2 SQIVND (reference sequence). CDR3 length: 15 amino acids. CDR3 region: CASRRDRATDYGYTF. Here the CDR3 DNA reads TGTGCCAGTAGGAGGGACAGGGCAACCGACTATGGCTACACCTTC.

This clone occurred once. The chain couples TRBV6-5 to TRBJ2-7; 8 nucleotides match TRBD2. V lost 9 bases, J lost 4 bases, and 5 bases stayed unmatched. Looked up from germline, CDR1 is MNHEY and CDR2 is SVGAGI. The CDR3 runs 12 residues. CDR3 DNA: TGTGCCAGTTCGCGGGGGGCGTACGAGCAGTACTTC. Translated, it gives CASSRGAYEQYF.